Below are 22 T cell receptor beta chains sequenced from a single sample in a study of shared clonotypes between healthy human individuals. The repertoire was sequenced with immunoSEQ multiplex PCR; TCRdb's copy has only in-frame clones and lacks some. The sample consists of fewer than 1.6 million clones, less than 99% of them appearing once. The sample was naive CD4+ T cells sorted from blood. Subset given: CD45RA+ positively selected. Every receptor here comes from a man aged 30 to 45 in good health.

V gene TRBV4-2 combines with J gene TRBJ2-3; 12 nucleotides align to TRBD2. The CDR3 has 18 residues. The junction had 5 bases not matched to a gene; V was cut back by 1 base and J by 0 bases. From germline, CDR1 is LGHNA and CDR2 YNFKEQ. Written as DNA, the CDR3 is TGTGCCAGCAGCCAAGGGGCTAGCGGGAGGGGGAGCACAGATACGCAGTATTTT. It yields the protein CASSQGASGRGSTDTQYF.

The chain uses TRBV28 and TRBJ2-1; the D gene is possibly TRBD1 (7 bases). V was cut by 11 bases and J by 8 bases, with 13 bases left in between. Germline V gene sequence: CDR1 MDHEN, CDR2 SYDVKM. There are 11 residues in the CDR3. This CDR3 reads CACQGDYEQFF. CDR3 nucleotides: TGTGCCTGCCAGGGGGACTATGAGCAGTTCTTC.

V usage is TRBV29-1 and J usage is TRBJ1-3; D unclear. The V end lost 7 bases, the J end lost 0 bases, and 7 bases lay between the germline ends. Germline V gene data show CDR1 as SQVTM and CDR2 as ANQGSEA. The CDR3 extends over 12 amino acids. CDR3 sequence reads: CSAADSGNTIYF. The CDR3, as DNA: TGCAGCGCCGCAGACTCTGGAAACACCATATATTTT.

The gene calls are TRBV2 and TRBJ1-2; maybe TRBD1 (5 bases). Germline CDR1 SNHLY, CDR2 FYNNEI. The CDR3 runs to 14 residues. The V and J ends lost 5 bases and 4 bases respectively, with 14 bases between them. The CDR3 DNA reads TGTGCCAGCAGTCCGGACATACAGTTCTATGGCTACACCTTC. Encoded protein: CASSPDIQFYGYTF.

The chain combines TRBV19 with TRBJ2-1; 12 bases agree with TRBD2. Germline V gene data show CDR1 as LNHDA and CDR2 as SQIVND (reference sequence). CDR3 length: 17 residues. Germline trimming cut 6 bases from V and 0 bases from J; bases unmatched to any gene: 6. The CDR3 DNA is TGTGCCAGTAGGAGACTAGCGGGGGCTAGCTCCTACAATGAGCAGTTCTTC. It is translated as CASRRLAGASSYNEQFF.

This chain joins TRBV6-6 and TRBJ2-3, with 7 bases that match TRBD1. The V segment lost 5 bases and the J segment 6 bases; nucleotides outside the gene matches: 2. From germline, CDR1 is MNHNY and CDR2 SVGAGI (reference sequence). The CDR3 has 12 amino acids. In DNA form, the CDR3 reads TGTGCCAGCAGTACGACAGGGGATACGCAGTATTTT. Translation: CASSTTGDTQYF.

CDR3 coding DNA: TGTGCCATCGGGGCAGGCGAAGGTTATGGCTACACCTTC. It translates to CAIGAGEGYGYTF. This chain connects TRBV10-3 to TRBJ1-2; D is possibly TRBD1 (5 bases). The V end was cut by 8 bases, the J end by 5 bases, with 15 bases between. CDR1 ENHRY and CDR2 SYGVKD come from the germline V gene. This CDR3 spans 13 amino acids.

The rearrangement uses TRBV11-2 and TRBJ2-7; the D is unclear. The CDR3 loop spans 18 amino acids. V was pared by 5 bases and J by 2 bases, with 25 bases between. Germline values: CDR1 SGHAT, CDR2 FQNNGV. The CDR3 nucleotides read TGTGCCAGCAGCCAAACTATCGGATTGGCCGAACCAGCCTACGAGCAGTACTTC. The encoded protein is CASSQTIGLAEPAYEQYF.

The rearrangement joins TRBV6-5 to TRBJ1-2; D might be TRBD1 (5 bases). CDR1 and CDR2 from the germline V gene are MNHEY and SVGAGI. Trimming took 2 bases from V and 3 from J, leaving 16 bases between them. This CDR3 spans 16 amino acids. The CDR3 loop is CASSYVSRDVYYGYTF. CDR3 nucleotides: TGTGCCAGCAGTTACGTTTCCCGGGACGTCTACTATGGCTACACCTTC.

V gene TRBV6-1 combines with J gene TRBJ1-1, with a weak D call TRBD1 (5 bases). This CDR3 has 11 amino acids. Germline V CDR1 and CDR2: MNHNS, SASEGT. Trimming shortened V by 6 bases and J by 8 bases, and 10 bases separated the two germline ends. CDR3 loop: CASSYRGEAFF. The CDR3 DNA follows: TGTGCCAGCAGCTATAGGGGAGAAGCTTTCTTT.

This clone was counted once. The V and J genes are TRBV27 and TRBJ1-2, with D tentatively TRBD1 (5 bases). Germline CDR1 and CDR2: MNHEY and SMNVEV (reference sequence). CDR3 length: 16 amino acids. V was trimmed by 6 bases and J by 4 bases, leaving 21 bases between them. The CDR3 nucleotides read TGTGCCAGCAGCCCACCGGGGCGGACTACTCCCTATGGCTACACCTTC. Residues: CASSPPGRTTPYGYTF.

This chain joins TRBV6-5 and TRBJ1-3; D unclear. This CDR3 spans 16 amino acids. Germline V lookup: CDR1 MNHEY, CDR2 SVGAGI. V was pared by 0 bases and J by 3 bases, with 12 bases between. Here the CDR3 DNA reads TGTGCCAGCAGTTACTCCCGGGGTAGCCTTGGAAACACCATATATTTT. Its protein product is CASSYSRGSLGNTIYF.

The chain carries TRBV29-1 and TRBJ2-1, with 11 bases identical to TRBD2. The germline gives CDR1 SQVTM, CDR2 ANQGSEA. This CDR3 is built from 14 residues. Losses at the gene ends were 7 bases for V and 10 bases for J; bases not matched to a gene: 12. In DNA form, the CDR3 reads TGCAGCGCCTCCATAGCGGGAGGGCCGGGGGAGCAGTTCTTC. Translation: CSASIAGGPGEQFF.

This clone was seen only a few times. The chain has TRBV7-9 and TRBJ2-5; 8 bases fit TRBD2. This CDR3 contains 14 residues. Germline V CDR1 and CDR2: SEHNR, FQNEAQ (reference sequence). Germline trimming cut 5 bases from V and 1 base from J; bases unmatched to any gene: 3. The CDR3 region has the DNA TGTGCCAGCAGCCTGACTAGCGTCCAAGAGACCCAGTACTTC. This gives the protein CASSLTSVQETQYF.

The chain recombines TRBV11-1 with TRBJ2-4; D remains unclear. The CDR3 has 14 amino acids. The germline V and J ends were trimmed by 4 bases and 7 bases, with 14 bases remaining between them. The germline CDR1 and CDR2 sequences are SGHAT and FQDESV (reference sequence). The CDR3 here is CASSSLKFMNIQYF. The CDR3 region has the DNA TGTGCCAGCAGCTCCTTGAAGTTCATGAACATTCAGTACTTC.

V gene TRBV29-1 combines with J gene TRBJ2-1, with 11 bases fitting TRBD2. Germline loops: CDR1 SQVTM, CDR2 ANQGSEA. The CDR3 spans 15 residues. With 8 bases clipped from V and 5 bases from J, the junction kept 11 bases outside the gene matches. The CDR3 region has the DNA TGCAGCCTTCGGGTAGCGGGAGGGAGGAACAATGAGCAGTTCTTC. Amino acids: CSLRVAGGRNNEQFF.

The chain has TRBV11-3 and TRBJ2-2; TRBD1 aligns across 9 bases. Trimming removed 5 bases from V and 5 bases from J; junction bases left unmatched: 3. From germline, CDR1 is SGHNT and CDR2 YENEEA. CDR3 length: 14 residues. The chain's CDR3 is CASSRDRATGELFF. In DNA form, the CDR3 reads TGTGCCAGCAGCAGGGACAGGGCTACCGGGGAGCTGTTTTTT.

This chain uses TRBV5-1 with TRBJ1-3; D is possibly TRBD1 (6 bases). The CDR3 spans 15 residues. V lost 0 bases, J lost 7 bases, and 14 bases lay in between. Germline CDR1 SGHRS, CDR2 YFSETQ. The CDR3 DNA reads TGCGCCAGCAGCTTGGGTAGGGCAGGGGCCAACACCATATATTTT. It codes for CASSLGRAGANTIYF.

The chain couples TRBV29-1 to TRBJ2-5, with unresolved D. This CDR3 has 12 residues. V lost 4 bases and J lost 2, with 8 bases in between. Germline V lookup: CDR1 SQVTM, CDR2 ANQGSEA. CDR3: CSVARHQETQYF. CDR3 nucleotide sequence: TGCAGCGTTGCCAGGCATCAAGAGACCCAGTACTTC.

The chain combines TRBV2 with TRBJ2-6, with TRBD2 identical over 7 bases. With 8 bases clipped from V and 0 bases from J, the junction kept 25 bases outside the gene matches. This CDR3 has 22 amino acids. Germline V gene lookup returns CDR1 SNHLY and CDR2 FYNNEI. The chain's CDR3 is CASQYRRGLRESVLSGANVLTF. The CDR3 nucleotides are TGTGCCAGCCAATATCGAAGGGGATTGCGGGAGAGCGTCCTCTCTGGGGCCAACGTCCTGACTTTC.

The gene calls are TRBV5-1 and TRBJ2-7; 7 positions agree with TRBD1. Germline V gene lookup returns CDR1 SGHRS and CDR2 YFSETQ. V trimming: 6 bases; J trimming: 0 bases; junction bases outside the gene matches: 9. The CDR3 consists of 15 residues. The CDR3 here is CASNDPGQSSYEQYF. The CDR3 bases are TGCGCCAGCAACGATCCGGGACAGTCCTCCTACGAGCAGTACTTC.

The chain employs TRBV2 and TRBJ2-7; the D is unclear. The germline CDR1 and CDR2 sequences are SNHLY and FYNNEI. The CDR3 has 13 amino acids. The V end was cut by 4 bases, the J end by 2 bases, with 9 bases between. The CDR3 nucleotides are TGTGCCAGCAGTGTTAACTTACCCTACGAGCAGTACTTC. The encoded protein is CASSVNLPYEQYF.